Sequencing of this T cell receptor (beta chain) was carried out in a study of blood T cell repertoires in COVID-19. Overall study: There were acute and convalescent COVID-19 samples, and they came from the United States, Italy and Spain. T cells, B-cell-depleted T cells, or PBMCs provided the cDNA or gDNA that served as material.

As processed by the authors: Amplification from reference gene primers served as the basis for estimated nucleated cell counts. The data were produced by immunoSEQ multiplex PCR, yet TCRdb's version contains in-frame clones alone and is incomplete. D and trimming come from the DNA, and the V and J calls and clone size come from that table. The repertoire holds 200,000 to 300,000 clones, with 91% as singletons. This CDR3 contains 15 residues. V was shortened by 4 bases and J by 9 bases, with 23 bases between the two germline ends. Per the germline V gene, CDR1 is SGHRS and CDR2 is YFSETQ. This TCR was recovered from a person between 18 and 35 years old with COVID-19, enrolled during active disease. The sample consisted of peripheral blood. The chain uses TRBV5-1 and TRBJ2-7; maybe TRBD2 (5 bases). CDR3 DNA sequence: TGCGCCAGCAGCAGGGCAGGAGGTAGTCTAGAGATGCAGTACTTC. It is translated as CASSRAGGSLEMQYF.